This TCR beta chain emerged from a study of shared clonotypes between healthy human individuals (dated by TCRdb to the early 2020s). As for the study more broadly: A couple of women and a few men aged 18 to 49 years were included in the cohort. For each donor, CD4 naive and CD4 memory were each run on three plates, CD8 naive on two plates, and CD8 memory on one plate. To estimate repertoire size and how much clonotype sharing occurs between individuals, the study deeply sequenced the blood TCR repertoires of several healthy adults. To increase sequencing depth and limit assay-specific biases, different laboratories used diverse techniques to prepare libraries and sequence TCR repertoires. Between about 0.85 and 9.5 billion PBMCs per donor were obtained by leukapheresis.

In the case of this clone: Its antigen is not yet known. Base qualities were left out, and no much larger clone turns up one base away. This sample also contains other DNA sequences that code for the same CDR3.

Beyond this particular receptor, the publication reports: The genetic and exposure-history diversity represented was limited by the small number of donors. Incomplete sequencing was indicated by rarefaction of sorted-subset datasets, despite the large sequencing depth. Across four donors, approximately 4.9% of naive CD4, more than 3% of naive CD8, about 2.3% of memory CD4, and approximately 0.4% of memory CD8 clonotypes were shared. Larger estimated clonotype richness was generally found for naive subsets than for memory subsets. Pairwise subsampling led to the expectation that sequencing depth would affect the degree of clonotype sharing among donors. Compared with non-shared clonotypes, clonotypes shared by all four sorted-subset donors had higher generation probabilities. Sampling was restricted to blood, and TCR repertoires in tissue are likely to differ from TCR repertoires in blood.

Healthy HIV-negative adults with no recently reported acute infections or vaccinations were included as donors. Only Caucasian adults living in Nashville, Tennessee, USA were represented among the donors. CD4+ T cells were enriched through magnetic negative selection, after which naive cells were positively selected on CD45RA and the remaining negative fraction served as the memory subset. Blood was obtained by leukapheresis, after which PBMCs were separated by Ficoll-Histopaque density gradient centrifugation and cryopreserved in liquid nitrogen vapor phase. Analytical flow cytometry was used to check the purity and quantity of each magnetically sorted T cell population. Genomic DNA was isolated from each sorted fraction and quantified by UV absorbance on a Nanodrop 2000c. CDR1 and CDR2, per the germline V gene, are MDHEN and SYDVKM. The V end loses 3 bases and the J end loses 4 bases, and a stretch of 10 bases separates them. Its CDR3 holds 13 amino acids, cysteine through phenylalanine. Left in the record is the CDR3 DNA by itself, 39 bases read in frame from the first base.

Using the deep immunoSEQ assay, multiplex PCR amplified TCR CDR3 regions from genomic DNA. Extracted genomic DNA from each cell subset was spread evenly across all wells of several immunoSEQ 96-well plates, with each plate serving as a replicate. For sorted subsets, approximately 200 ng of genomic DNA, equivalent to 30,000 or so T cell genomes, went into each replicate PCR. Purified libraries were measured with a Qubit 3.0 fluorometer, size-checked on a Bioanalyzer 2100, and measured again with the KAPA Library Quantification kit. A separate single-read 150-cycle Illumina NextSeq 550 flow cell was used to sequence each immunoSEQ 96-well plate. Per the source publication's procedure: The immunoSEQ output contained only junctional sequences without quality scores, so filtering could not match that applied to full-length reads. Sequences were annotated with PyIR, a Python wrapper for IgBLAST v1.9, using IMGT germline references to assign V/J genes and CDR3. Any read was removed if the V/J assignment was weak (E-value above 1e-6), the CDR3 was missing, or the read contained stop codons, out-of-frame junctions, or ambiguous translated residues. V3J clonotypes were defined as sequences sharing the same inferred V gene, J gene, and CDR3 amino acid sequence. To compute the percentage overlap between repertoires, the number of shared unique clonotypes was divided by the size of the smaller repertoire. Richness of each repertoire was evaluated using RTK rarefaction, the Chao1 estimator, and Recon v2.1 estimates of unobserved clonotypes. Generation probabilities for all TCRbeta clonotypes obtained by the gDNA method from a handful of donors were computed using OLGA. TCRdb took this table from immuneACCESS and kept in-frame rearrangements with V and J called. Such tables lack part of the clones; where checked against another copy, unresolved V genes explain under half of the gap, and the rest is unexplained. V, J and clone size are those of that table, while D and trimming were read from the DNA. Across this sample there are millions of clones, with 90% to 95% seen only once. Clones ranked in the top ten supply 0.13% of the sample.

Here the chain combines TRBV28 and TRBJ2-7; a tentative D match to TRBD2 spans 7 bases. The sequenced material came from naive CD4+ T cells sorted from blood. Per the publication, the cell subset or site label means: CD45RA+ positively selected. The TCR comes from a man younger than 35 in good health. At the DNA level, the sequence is TGTGCCAGCAGTTTCCGGGGGGCGTACGAGCAGTACTTC. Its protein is CASSFRGAYEQYF.